These T cell receptor beta chains were read from a single sample in a study of long-term antiretroviral therapy in people with HIV. Here immunoSEQ multiplex PCR was the method, and the copy in TCRdb shows in-frame clones only, minus some. In the table there are about 19,000 clones, 79% of which are singletons. Specimen: unsorted PBMCs, collected at the start of antiretroviral therapy, before treatment. The receptors stem from a man aged 18 to 29 with HIV. CDR3s include the opening cysteine and the closing phenylalanine or tryptophan. D genes are given only for firm matches. The listing skips clone size in some rows; elsewhere it reads once, few, many or a size class.

V,size,J,D,CDR3,DNA
TRBV6-1,NA,TRBJ1-2,NA,CASSEDLPRGYTF,TGTGCCAGCAGTGAGGATCTGCCTCGGGGCTACACCTTC
TRBV7-9,NA,TRBJ2-7,TRBD1,CASRSQGSHEQYF,TGTGCCAGCAGATCACAGGGGTCCCACGAGCAGTACTTC
TRBV28,few,TRBJ2-7,TRBD1,CASTLKRGQGYEQYF,TGTGCCAGCACCCTAAAACGAGGACAGGGCTACGAGCAGTACTTC
TRBV7-6,NA,TRBJ1-3,NA,CASSFSWGRTSGNTIYF,TGTGCCAGCAGCTTTTCCTGGGGGCGAACCTCTGGAAACACCATATATTTT
TRBV5-5,NA,TRBJ1-1,NA,CASSGGINWEAFF,TGTGCCAGCAGCGGGGGGATTAACTGGGAAGCTTTCTTT
TRBV5-5,NA,TRBJ2-1,NA,CASSNRVEQFF,TGTGCCAGCAGCAACAGGGTTGAGCAGTTCTTC
TRBV29-1,medium-sized,TRBJ2-3,TRBD2,CSVEPREGRNTDTQYF,TGCAGCGTTGAACCCCGGGAGGGCCGGAACACAGATACGCAGTATTTT
TRBV5-4,few,TRBJ2-2,NA,CASSLGAGYTGELFF,TGTGCCAGCAGCTTGGGGGCTGGTTACACCGGGGAGCTGTTTTTT
TRBV19,NA,TRBJ2-3,NA,CASKRLMGADTQYF,TGTGCCAGTAAACGACTTATGGGCGCAGATACGCAGTATTTT
TRBV2,NA,TRBJ2-3,TRBD2,CASSLRTSGGVDTQYF,TGTGCCAGCAGTCTCCGGACTAGCGGAGGGGTAGATACGCAGTATTTT
TRBV11-2,NA,TRBJ2-5,TRBD2,CASSLASLAEETQYF,TGTGCCAGCAGCTTAGCGTCGCTAGCGGAAGAGACCCAGTACTTC
TRBV27,few,TRBJ2-7,TRBD2,CASSDRLAGSSEQYF,TGTGCCAGCAGTGACCGACTAGCGGGAAGCTCCGAGCAGTACTTC
TRBV6-6,NA,TRBJ2-7,TRBD2,CASSYTGTRDHEQYF,TGTGCCAGCAGTTACACCGGGACTAGGGACCACGAGCAGTACTTC
TRBV7-9,NA,TRBJ2-7,NA,CASRDGRSYEQYF,TGTGCCAGCAGGGACGGGAGATCGTACGAGCAGTACTTC
TRBV13,NA,TRBJ2-1,NA,CASSLGTPLDEQFF,TGTGCCAGCAGCTTAGGGACTCCATTGGATGAGCAGTTCTTC
TRBV11-2,NA,TRBJ2-7,NA,CASTPTGWEQYF,TGTGCCAGCACCCCAACGGGCTGGGAGCAGTACTTC
TRBV25-1,NA,TRBJ2-1,TRBD2,CASMAGVVGGEQFF,TGTGCCAGCATGGCGGGAGTGGTTGGGGGTGAGCAGTTCTTC
TRBV10-1,NA,TRBJ2-7,NA,CASSESSLRNRVDRYEQYF,TGCGCCAGCAGTGAGTCGAGTCTCAGAAACCGCGTCGATCGCTACGAGCAGTACTTC
TRBV28,once,TRBJ2-6,NA,CASSLLVGTSGANVLTF,TGTGCCAGCAGCCTCCTCGTTGGGACCTCTGGGGCCAACGTCCTGACTTTC
TRBV7-2,NA,TRBJ2-5,NA,CASSPRDWEGPRETQYF,TGTGCCAGCAGCCCGAGGGATTGGGAAGGGCCCAGGGAGACCCAGTACTTC
TRBV11-2,few,TRBJ2-1,NA,CASSSHSGTPSYNEQFF,TGTGCCAGCAGTTCCCACTCCGGGACCCCCTCCTACAATGAGCAGTTCTTC
TRBV5-4,NA,TRBJ2-2,TRBD2,CASSLAGMSTGELFF,TGTGCCAGCAGCCTAGCGGGAATGTCTACCGGGGAGCTGTTTTTT
TRBV19,few,TRBJ1-5,NA,CASSGGSYSNQPQHF,TGTGCCAGTAGTGGTGGCAGCTATAGCAATCAGCCCCAGCATTTT
TRBV9,few,TRBJ2-2,NA,CASSLPAGELFF,TGTGCCAGCAGCTTGCCTGCCGGGGAGCTGTTTTTT
TRBV6-5,NA,TRBJ2-3,NA,CASGVGRDADTQYF,TGTGCCAGCGGGGTGGGGCGAGACGCAGATACGCAGTATTTT
TRBV28,NA,TRBJ1-2,NA,CASSLEIALYGYTF,TGTGCCAGCAGTTTGGAGATTGCCCTATATGGCTACACCTTC
TRBV27,NA,TRBJ2-3,TRBD2,CASRPTILAGDATDTQYF,TGTGCCAGCAGACCCACCATTCTAGCGGGAGACGCCACAGATACGCAGTATTTT
TRBV5-6,NA,TRBJ1-5,TRBD1,CASSIQGASNQPQHF,TGTGCCAGCAGCATACAGGGGGCGAGCAATCAGCCCCAGCATTTT
TRBV29-1,NA,TRBJ2-7,TRBD1,CSVEEGQGAPYEQYF,TGCAGCGTTGAGGAGGGACAGGGGGCCCCCTACGAGCAGTACTTC
TRBV6-6,NA,TRBJ2-5,TRBD1,CASRTGLSQETQYF,TGTGCCAGCCGGACAGGGCTCTCCCAAGAGACCCAGTACTTC
TRBV14,NA,TRBJ1-2,NA,CASSQWDTFPYGYTF,TGTGCCAGCAGCCAATGGGACACCTTCCCCTATGGCTACACCTTC
TRBV6-5,NA,TRBJ2-7,NA,CASSPPHSANEQYF,TGTGCCAGCAGCCCCCCGCATAGCGCTAACGAGCAGTACTTC
TRBV9,once,TRBJ2-7,NA,CASSVWESSYEQYF,TGTGCCAGCAGCGTATGGGAGTCTTCCTACGAGCAGTACTTC
TRBV7-2,NA,TRBJ2-1,NA,CASSLGLPLSSYNEQFF,TGTGCCAGCAGCTTAGGGCTCCCATTGAGCTCCTACAATGAGCAGTTCTTC
TRBV5-6,NA,TRBJ2-3,NA,CASSLASTDTQYF,TGTGCCAGCAGCTTGGCTAGCACAGATACGCAGTATTTT
TRBV27,NA,TRBJ1-2,NA,CASSWTPARGPYGYTF,TGTGCCAGCAGTTGGACCCCGGCGAGAGGGCCCTATGGCTACACCTTC
TRBV18,NA,TRBJ1-2,NA,CASSPSGVNYGYTF,TGTGCCAGCTCACCATCAGGGGTTAACTATGGCTACACCTTC
TRBV11-3,NA,TRBJ2-1,TRBD1,CASSADGQGANEQFF,TGTGCCAGCAGCGCCGACGGACAGGGGGCCAATGAGCAGTTCTTC
TRBV7-9,NA,TRBJ2-4,TRBD1,CASSQTGGSKNIQYF,TGTGCCAGCAGCCAAACAGGGGGGTCCAAAAACATTCAGTACTTC
TRBV28,NA,TRBJ2-1,NA,CASSLRVSTRPPYNEQFF,TGTGCCAGCAGCCTAAGGGTCTCGACTAGACCCCCCTACAATGAGCAGTTCTTC
TRBV9,NA,TRBJ1-3,NA,CASSPQTGSSGNTIYF,TGTGCCAGCAGCCCGCAAACAGGGAGCTCTGGAAACACCATATATTTT
TRBV6-5,NA,TRBJ1-1,NA,CASSNPKRAFF,TGTGCCAGCAGTAACCCCAAGCGGGCTTTCTTT
TRBV5-6,NA,TRBJ1-5,NA,CASSKLNQPQHF,TGTGCCAGCAGTAAACTAAATCAGCCCCAGCATTTT
TRBV10-3,NA,TRBJ1-1,NA,CAISDPQNTEAFF,TGTGCCATCAGTGATCCGCAGAACACTGAAGCTTTCTTT
TRBV4-1,NA,TRBJ1-1,NA,CASSQGGLHTEAFF,TGCGCCAGCAGCCAAGGGGGACTTCACACTGAAGCTTTCTTT
TRBV10-2,once,TRBJ2-7,NA,CASSIQGSYEQYF,TGCGCCAGCAGTATACAGGGATCCTACGAGCAGTACTTC
TRBV6-6,NA,TRBJ1-5,NA,CASSPNSNQPQHF,TGTGCCAGCAGCCCTAATAGCAATCAGCCCCAGCATTTT
TRBV5-5,NA,TRBJ2-7,NA,CASSLGPPGATYEQYF,TGTGCCAGCAGCTTGGGGCCCCCGGGGGCTACCTACGAGCAGTACTTC
TRBV5-6,NA,TRBJ2-5,NA,CASSPDRKQETQYF,TGTGCCAGCAGCCCCGACAGAAAACAAGAGACCCAGTACTTC
TRBV27,NA,TRBJ1-5,NA,CASSLSAGLNQPQHF,TGTGCCAGCAGTTTATCGGCGGGGCTCAATCAGCCCCAGCATTTT